This TCR beta chain was obtained from a study of regulatory T cells in long-lasting Graves disease. Study summary: Patients with persistent Graves' disease had over 5 years of antithyroid drugs and persistent TSH receptor antibodies. Study outcomes and limitations: Segments TRBV28, TRBJ1-2 and TRBJ2-5 showed preferential usage in persistent disease. Less diverse TCR repertoires were seen in persistent Graves' patients than in newly diagnosed ones. Accuracy was possibly reduced by small sample size.

Noted time point: persistent/refractory GD, antithyroid drugs over 5 years with positive TRAb. RNA from PBMCs was the source of the TCR library. Germline V gene sequence: CDR1 SGHKS, CDR2 YYEKEE (reference sequence). The CDR3 runs 15 residues. With 0 bases removed from V and 2 bases from J, the gap between germline ends came to 9 bases. Libraries of TCR beta came from iRepertoire HTBI primers plus Arm-PCR of CDR3 regions. Using its own MiXCR run on the multiplex PCR reads, TCRdb lists one record per CDR3 protein. The sample consists of 350,000 to 500,000 distinct CDR3 sequences, around 20% of them appearing once. About this clonotype: Its antigen is not identified.

The specimen was peripheral blood mononuclear cells (PBMCs), collected when the disease was refractory, from a patient treated with antithyroid drugs. The chain combines TRBV5-5 with TRBJ2-1; unclear D gene. This TCR came from a female donor with Graves disease. The CDR3 region has the DNA TGTGCCAGCAGCTTGGGTGCTGGTGCCTACAATGAGCAGTTCTTC. Protein product: CASSLGAGAYNEQFF. Together with reference TRBV5-5 and TRBJ2-1, the CDR3 gives the full variable domain: DAGVTQSPTHLIKTRGQQVTLRCSPISGHKSVSWYQQVLGQGPQFIFQYYEKEERGRGNFPDRFSARQFPNYSSELNVNALLLGDSALYLCASSLGAGAYNEQFFGPGTRLTVL.